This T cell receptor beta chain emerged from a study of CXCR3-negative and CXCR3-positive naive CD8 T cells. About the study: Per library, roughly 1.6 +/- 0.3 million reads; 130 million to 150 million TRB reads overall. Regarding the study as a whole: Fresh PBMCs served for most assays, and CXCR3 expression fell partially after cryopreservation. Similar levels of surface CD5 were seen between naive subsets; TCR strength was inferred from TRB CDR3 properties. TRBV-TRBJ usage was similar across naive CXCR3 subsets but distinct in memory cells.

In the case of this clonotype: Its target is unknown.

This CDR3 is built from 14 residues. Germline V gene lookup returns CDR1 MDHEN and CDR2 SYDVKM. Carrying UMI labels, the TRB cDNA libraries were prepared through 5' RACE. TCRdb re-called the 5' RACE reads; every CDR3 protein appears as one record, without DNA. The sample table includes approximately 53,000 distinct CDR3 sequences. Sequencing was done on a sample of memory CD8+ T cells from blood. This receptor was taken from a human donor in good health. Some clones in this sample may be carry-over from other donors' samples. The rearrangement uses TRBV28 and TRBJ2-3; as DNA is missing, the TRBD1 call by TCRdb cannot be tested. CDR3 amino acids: CASGGDSPRDTQYF.